A selection of T cell receptor beta chains follows, all from one sample in a study of post-analysis software for immune sequencing data. TCRdb used MiXCR to reprocess the PCR reads, holding one entry per CDR3 protein. The repertoire has 750,000 to 950,000 distinct CDR3 sequences, roughly 58% of them found once; the top ten carry approximately 4.5%. The sequenced material came from blood. The source of these receptors is a girl under 18 with multiple sclerosis. The CDR3 runs from the conserved cysteine through the conserved F or W. A D gene is named only where the DNA matches it firmly. Clone size is not always given. Where it is, it says once, few, many or a class for expanded clones.

j_gene: TRBJ2-5
abundance: few
d_gene: NA
v_gene: TRBV9
CDR3aa: CASSVADRTETQYF
CDR3nt: TGTGCCAGCAGCGTAGCCGACCGGACGGAGACCCAGTACTTC

j_gene: TRBJ2-1
abundance: NA
d_gene: TRBD2
v_gene: TRBV14
CDR3aa: CASSQRLAGGGEQFF
CDR3nt: TGTGCCAGCAGCCAACGACTAGCGGGAGGGGGGGAGCAGTTCTTC

j_gene: TRBJ2-4
abundance: once
d_gene: TRBD2
v_gene: TRBV14
CDR3aa: CASSPRRGASGTIENIQYF
CDR3nt: TGTGCCAGCAGCCCACGCCGTGGGGCTAGCGGGACCATAGAGAACATTCAGTACTTC

j_gene: TRBJ2-7
abundance: NA
d_gene: NA
v_gene: TRBV20-1
CDR3aa: CSASNGGEQYF
CDR3nt: TGCAGTGCCTCCAATGGGGGCGAGCAGTACTTC

j_gene: TRBJ2-6
abundance: NA
d_gene: NA
v_gene: TRBV6-1
CDR3aa: CASSPDRSLSGANVLTF
CDR3nt: TGTGCCAGCAGCCCCGACAGGAGCCTCTCTGGGGCCAACGTCCTGACTTTC

j_gene: TRBJ2-5
abundance: few
d_gene: NA
v_gene: TRBV3-1
CDR3aa: CASGRTLQETQYF
CDR3nt: TGTGCCAGCGGGCGTACGTTGCAAGAGACCCAGTACTTC

j_gene: TRBJ2-7
abundance: NA
d_gene: TRBD2
v_gene: TRBV12-3/TRBV12-4
CDR3aa: CASSPRGLAAVYEQYF
CDR3nt: TGTGCCAGCAGTCCGCGGGGACTAGCGGCAGTATACGAGCAGTACTTC

j_gene: TRBJ2-2
abundance: few
d_gene: NA
v_gene: TRBV12-3/TRBV12-4
CDR3aa: CASRFRGQAGELFF
CDR3nt: TGTGCCAGCAGATTCCGGGGGCAGGCCGGGGAGCTGTTTTTT

j_gene: TRBJ2-3
abundance: NA
d_gene: NA
v_gene: TRBV12-3/TRBV12-4
CDR3aa: CASSFSSGRLIGSTDTQYF
CDR3nt: TGTGCCAGCAGTTTCTCTTCCGGCAGGCTCATTGGATCCACAGATACGCAGTATTTT

j_gene: TRBJ2-6
abundance: NA
d_gene: NA
v_gene: TRBV29-1
CDR3aa: CSVDTGPGANVLTF
CDR3nt: TGCAGCGTTGATACAGGGCCCGGGGCCAACGTCCTGACTTTC

j_gene: TRBJ2-7
abundance: NA
d_gene: NA
v_gene: TRBV9
CDR3aa: CASSRSPTSSYEQYF
CDR3nt: TGTGCCAGCAGTCGATCTCCAACGAGCTCCTACGAGCAGTACTTC